What follows are 13 T cell receptor beta chains derived from one specimen sequenced in a study of blood T cell repertoires in COVID-19. Method: immunoSEQ multiplex PCR; TCRdb's copy keeps in-frame clones and lacks some. This sample carries about 80,000 clones, about 78% of them seen once, and the ten largest clones take about a sixth. What was sequenced was peripheral blood. The receptors derive from a human donor in a cohort sampled during active COVID-19.

The rearrangement uses TRBV3-1 (or the pseudogene TRBV3-2) and TRBJ2-3; TRBD2 matches at 11 bases. The CDR3 is 15 residues long. The germline gives CDR1 LGHDT, CDR2 YNNKEL (reference sequence). V was clipped by 6 bases and J by 0 bases; unmatched bases: 2. CDR3 protein: CASSSGGVSTDTQYF. The DNA of the CDR3 is TGTGCCAGCAGTAGCGGGGGGGTAAGCACAGATACGCAGTATTTT.

The rearrangement uses TRBV5-6 and TRBJ1-6; 7 bases map to TRBD1. The CDR3 loop spans 13 amino acids. Germline V lookup: CDR1 SGHDT, CDR2 YYEEEE. The V segment lost 3 bases and the J segment 9 bases; nucleotides outside the gene matches: 3. CDR3 in DNA: TGTGCCAGCAGCTCCACAGGGGTTTCACCCCTCCACTTT. Its translation: CASSSTGVSPLHF.

The chain uses TRBV5-1 and TRBJ2-1; 10 bases match TRBD2. V lost 2 bases, J lost 4 bases, and 9 bases stayed unmatched. Germline CDR1 is SGHRS and CDR2 is YFSETQ. The CDR3 runs to 17 residues. This CDR3 reads CASSLWPSGGRYNEQFF. As DNA, the CDR3 is TGCGCCAGCAGCTTATGGCCTAGCGGGGGCCGGTACAATGAGCAGTTCTTC. Variable domain in full (rest from reference TRBV5-1 and TRBJ2-1): KAGVTQTPRYLIKTRGQQVTLSCSPISGHRSVSWYQQTPGQGLQFLFEYFSETQRNKGNFPGRFSGRQFSNSRSEMNVSTLELGDSALYLCASSLWPSGGRYNEQFFGPGTRLTVL.

This sequence joins TRBV12-3 or TRBV12-4 and TRBJ1-6, with D uncertain. CDR3 length: 13 amino acids. V was trimmed by 8 bases and J by 10 bases, leaving 15 bases between them. The DNA for the CDR3 is TGTGCCAGCTCAAAGGCTAGGCGGTCACCCCTCCACTTT. This translates into CASSKARRSPLHF.

The chain couples TRBV24-1 to TRBJ2-2, with D possibly being TRBD2 (6 bases). Deletions cut 2 bases from V and 7 bases from J, with 10 bases between. From germline, CDR1 is KGHDR and CDR2 SFDVKD. This CDR3 region has 14 residues. The DNA of the CDR3 is TGTGCCACCAGTGATTGGGGGGTTGGCGGGGAGCTGTTTTTT. Translation: CATSDWGVGGELFF.

In this sample, this clone turned up a few times. The chain couples TRBV7-9 to TRBJ2-3, with a tentative D call TRBD2 (5 bases). Germline CDR1 and CDR2: SEHNR and FQNEAQ (reference sequence). The ends were cut back, 1 base at V and 2 bases at J, with 13 bases in the middle. There are 16 residues in the CDR3. CDR3 nucleotide sequence: TGTGCCAGCAGCTTAGGGACTTATGGATTCACAGATACGCAGTATTTT. It is translated as CASSLGTYGFTDTQYF.

The CDR3 region is CASSQTGSGANVLTF. As DNA, the CDR3 is TGTGCCAGCAGTCAAACGGGCTCTGGGGCCAACGTCCTGACTTTC. The gene calls are TRBV7-3 and TRBJ2-6; D unresolved. Looked up from germline, CDR1 is SGHTA and CDR2 is FQGTGA. CDR3 length equals 15 residues. V shed 6 bases and J shed 0 bases, with 9 bases lying between them.

The chain is built from TRBV6-1 and TRBJ2-7, with 10 positions matching TRBD1. CDR1 is MNHNS, CDR2 SASEGT, per germline. Trimming cost V 3 bases and J 7 bases; bases outside gene matches: 9. The CDR3 loop spans 15 amino acids. The CDR3 nucleotides are TGTGCCAGCAGTGAGGTGGGACAGGGGATAGGAGAGCAGTACGTC. Protein product: CASSEVGQGIGEQYV.

CDR3 DNA sequence: TGTGCCAGTAGTATTCATCGAGGACCCCTAGCGGCCATAAATACGCAGTATTTT. Encoded protein: CASSIHRGPLAAINTQYF. This chain joins TRBV19 and TRBJ2-3, with 7 bases aligning to TRBD2. The CDR3 consists of 18 residues. Germline V gives CDR1 LNHDA, CDR2 SQIVND (reference sequence). With V trimmed by 3 bases and J by 7 bases, 19 bases remained unmatched.

This clone was detected only once. The gene calls are TRBV10-2 and TRBJ2-1; D is ambiguous. The CDR3 is made up of 10 amino acids. Germline CDR1 reads WSHSY; CDR2 reads SAAADI. V lost 4 bases and J lost 10, with 5 bases in between. The CDR3 nucleotides are TGCGCCAGCAGTGGCGGAGAGCAGTTCTTC. This translates into CASSGGEQFF.

The CDR3 loop is CSGTPFEQYF. CDR3 nucleotides: TGCAGCGGGACACCCTTTGAGCAGTACTTC. This rearrangement joins TRBV20-1 to TRBJ2-7; tentatively, D is TRBD1 (6 bases). The CDR3 spans 10 residues. Per germline, CDR1 DFQATT and CDR2 SNEGSKA (reference sequence).

This clone appeared once. J is TRBJ1-6 and V is TRBV19, with 7 positions matching TRBD1. Trimming at V came to 3 bases and at J to 9 bases, leaving 11 bases not matched to a gene. Germline CDR1 and CDR2: LNHDA and SQIVND (reference sequence). The CDR3 is 16 amino acids. The CDR3 spells CASSIGDSVSGSPLHF. DNA for the CDR3: TGTGCCAGTAGTATCGGGGACAGCGTAAGTGGTTCACCCCTCCACTTT.

The J gene is TRBJ2-3, the V gene TRBV28; 7 positions match TRBD2. CDR3 length: 17 amino acids. Looked up from germline, CDR1 is MDHEN and CDR2 is SYDVKM. The junction had 11 bases not matched to a gene; V was cut back by 5 bases and J by 0 bases. The CDR3 DNA follows: TGTGCCAGCAGTGCCCCGGGACTACCCTCTAGCACAGATACGCAGTATTTT. The encoded protein is CASSAPGLPSSTDTQYF. Together with reference TRBV28 and TRBJ2-3, the CDR3 gives the full variable domain: DVKVTQSSRYLVKRTGEKVFLECVQDMDHENMFWYRQDPGLGLRLIYFSYDVKMKEKGDIPEGYSVSREKKERFSLILESASTNQTSMYLCASSAPGLPSSTDTQYFGPGTRLTVL.